The 21 T cell receptor beta chains below come from one sample, sequenced in a study of low-dose radiotherapy and immunotherapy resistance in tumors. TRAV- and TRBV-specific primers primed first-strand cDNA, covering alpha and beta chains. TCR amplification ran roughly 20 PCR cycles using constant-region and V-primer adapter primers. A single record per CDR3 protein comes from TCRdb applying MiXCR to the reads. The sample yields almost 45,000 distinct CDR3 sequences, 20% to 30% seen once. Time point meaning: after trial treatment. The treatment here: LDRT plus nivolumab, ipilimumab, low-dose cyclophosphamide and aspirin (RACIN trial). The input for sequencing was PBMCs, taken after low-dose radiotherapy plus immunotherapy. These receptors were collected from a male donor with prostate cancer.

This clonotype was observed once. A far larger clone is just one base off, so this is likely a read error. The V call is TRBV5-4, the J call TRBJ2-3; D is possibly TRBD1 (5 bases). Gene TRBJ2-7 matches the end of the DNA better, so the J call may be wrong. CDR3 length: 18 amino acids. The V gene's germline CDR1 is SGHNT and CDR2 YYREEE (reference sequence). CDR3 sequence (DNA): TGTGCCAGCAGCTTGGTGGGCAGGGCGTCCCGCTCAGTCTACGAGCAGTACTTC. Amino acid sequence: CASSLVGRASRSVYEQYF.

This clonotype was counted many times. The DNA of the CDR3 is TGTGCCAGCAGCTCCCTTCTAGCGGGAGGTCAAGAGACCCAGTACTTC. Its protein product is CASSSLLAGGQETQYF. The chain joins TRBV7-9 to TRBJ2-5; 11 bases map to TRBD2. J gave up 2 bases and V 4 bases, and 6 bases lay outside the gene matches. This CDR3 contains 16 residues. Per the germline V gene, CDR1 is SEHNR and CDR2 is FQNEAQ (reference sequence).

This clonotype was counted ten times or more. The rearrangement links TRBV18 to TRBJ1-2, with D possibly being TRBD1 (6 bases). Deletions cut 6 bases from V and 6 bases from J, with 17 bases between. Germline CDR1 reads KGHSH; CDR2 reads LQKENI. CDR3 length: 14 residues. CDR3 loop: CASSHRVPVDGYTF. The CDR3 bases are TGTGCCAGCTCCCACAGGGTCCCTGTCGATGGCTACACCTTC.

This clonotype was detected once. The chain is built from TRBV3-1 and TRBJ1-1; D not resolved. There are 13 residues in the CDR3. Germline values: CDR1 LGHDT, CDR2 YNNKEL (reference sequence). Trimming took off 3 bases at V and 1 base at J, with 6 bases between the two ends. The CDR3 bases are TGTGCCAGCAGCCAGAGACAGAACACTGAAGCTTTCTTT. It specifies CASSQRQNTEAFF.

The table lists this clonotype with many counts. The chain has TRBV5-1 and TRBJ1-3; no reliable D call. The V and J ends lost 4 bases and 4 bases respectively, with 9 bases between them. Germline V gene lookup returns CDR1 SGHRS and CDR2 YFSETQ. The CDR3 is 13 amino acids. This CDR3 is CASSPDEGNTIYF. CDR3 nucleotide sequence: TGCGCCAGCAGCCCGGACGAGGGAAACACCATATATTTT.

This clonotype was detected only a few times. A far bigger clonotype differs at one base, so this is likely a read error. The rearrangement links TRBV5-4 to TRBJ2-1; 9 positions agree with TRBD1. Losses at the gene ends were 4 bases for V and 10 bases for J; bases not matched to a gene: 6. Germline V lookup: CDR1 SGHNT, CDR2 YYREEE (reference sequence). CDR3 length equals 13 residues. CDR3 amino acids: CASSAQGAAEQFF. In DNA, the CDR3 is TGTGCCAGCAGCGCACAGGGGGCGGCCGAGCAGTTCTTC.

Concerning this clonotype: Because the CDR3's place on the DNA is in doubt, the DNA is left out and the CDR3 is given as listed by TCRdb. The chain joins TRBV28 to TRBJ1-4. CDR1 is MDHEN and CDR2 is SYDVKM in the germline V gene. Counting both end residues, the CDR3 totals 17 amino acids. CDR3 region: CASTLGFGEKLFFFFFF.

In its sample, this clonotype was seen many times. At one end the junction does not follow the germline gene, possibly because of a read error. The chain carries TRBV7-6 and TRBJ2-7; possibly TRBD2 for D (6 bases). CDR1 and CDR2 from the germline V gene are SGHVS and FNYEAQ. This CDR3 is 12 amino acids long. The CDR3 DNA reads TGTGCCACCGGGACTCACTCCTCCGAGCAGTACTTC. This codes for CATGTHSSEQYF.

This clonotype was seen only a few times. The chain carries TRBV2 and TRBJ2-1, with D possibly being TRBD2 (6 bases). The ends were cut back, 6 bases at V and 6 bases at J, with 18 bases in the middle. The germline V gene has CDR1 SNHLY and CDR2 FYNNEI. The CDR3 spans 15 residues. CDR3 coding DNA: TGTGCCAGCAGATTCGACTCGCGGGATATCAATGAGCAGTTCTTC. It codes for CASRFDSRDINEQFF.

J is TRBJ2-2 and V is TRBV28; D gene ambiguous. V was cut by 10 bases and J by 0 bases, with 9 bases left in between. The CDR3 extends over 13 amino acids. Germline CDR1 MDHEN, CDR2 SYDVKM. The DNA for the CDR3 is TGTGCCACCGGATCGACGAACACCGGGGAGCTGTTTTTT. This translates into CATGSTNTGELFF.

This clonotype was recorded many times. The CDR3 nucleotides are TGTGCCAGCTCACCCGCAGGAAACACAGATACGCAGTATTTT. Translating it yields CASSPAGNTDTQYF. The chain joins TRBV18 to TRBJ2-3; D gene unclear. CDR3 length equals 14 residues. In germline, CDR1 is KGHSH, CDR2 LQKENI. Trimming removed 3 bases at V and 2 bases at J, with 9 bases between.

This clonotype has at least ten counts. The chain employs TRBV18 and TRBJ2-1, with 7 positions matching TRBD2. The CDR3 sequence is 17 residues long. V was clipped by 2 bases and J by 0 bases; unmatched bases: 7. Germline V gene lookup returns CDR1 KGHSH and CDR2 LQKENI. For the CDR3, the DNA is TGTGCCAGCTCACCATTGCCGGGAGGCAGCTCCTACAATGAGCAGTTCTTC. Amino acid sequence: CASSPLPGGSSYNEQFF.

This clonotype occurred once. This sequence joins TRBV11-2 and TRBJ2-1, with D tentatively TRBD1 (5 bases). The CDR3 extends over 12 amino acids. Looked up from germline, CDR1 is SGHAT and CDR2 is FQNNGV. The CDR3 loop reads CASDSFVNEQFF. The CDR3 DNA is TGTGCGAGCGACAGTTTTGTGAATGAGCAGTTCTTC.

As to this clonotype: This is likely an artifact of a read error, given a far larger clone one base away. The gene calls are TRBV28 and TRBJ1-1, with D perhaps matching TRBD1 (5 bases). Trimming stripped 4 bases from V and 2 bases from J, with 14 bases between. Germline CDR1 is MDHEN and CDR2 is SYDVKM. The CDR3 covers 15 residues. The CDR3 region is CASSSVSGSNTEAFF. CDR3 nucleotide sequence: TGTGCCAGCAGTTCCGTCTCAGGGAGTAACACTGAAGCTTTCTTT.

On this clonotype: A read error is likely here: a far larger clone is one base away. This rearrangement joins TRBV7-9 to TRBJ2-1; maybe TRBD1 (5 bases). The CDR3 consists of 13 residues. Trimming removed 4 bases at V and 10 bases at J, with 14 bases between. CDR1 SEHNR and CDR2 FQNEAQ come from the germline V gene (reference sequence). The CDR3 loop reads CASSYTGLSEQFF. Written as DNA, the CDR3 is TGTGCCAGCAGCTACACAGGCCTAAGCGAGCAGTTCTTC.

This clonotype was observed once. The rearrangement links TRBV2 to TRBJ2-1; 9 nucleotides line up with TRBD2. The CDR3 runs 15 residues. From germline, CDR1 is SNHLY and CDR2 FYNNEI. The junction had 8 bases not matched to a gene; V was cut back by 7 bases and J by 4 bases. The CDR3 DNA sequence: TGTGCCAGCAACCATCTAGCGGGGAATTACAATGAGCAGTTCTTC. Its protein is CASNHLAGNYNEQFF.

In its sample, this clonotype was seen many times. V usage is TRBV20-1 and J usage is TRBJ1-3, with unresolved D. V lost 6 bases and J 4 bases, leaving 10 bases between the germline ends. The length of the CDR3 is 12 residues. The germline CDR1 and CDR2 sequences are DFQATT and SNEGSKA (reference sequence). The CDR3 DNA reads TGCAGTGCCGATGATGGAGGAAACACCATATATTTT. It codes for CSADDGGNTIYF.

Ten or more counts support this clonotype. The chain recombines TRBV6-1 with TRBJ1-2; 10 nucleotides match TRBD1. The CDR3 has 15 amino acids. From germline, CDR1 is MNHNS and CDR2 SASEGT. Trimming removed 6 bases from V and 5 bases from J; junction bases left unmatched: 9. The CDR3 DNA sequence: TGTGCCAGCAGCCCTCGGGACAGGGGACCGTATGGCTACACCTTC. It translates to CASSPRDRGPYGYTF.

This chain uses TRBV11-2 with TRBJ2-1; 9 bases map to TRBD2. The CDR3 covers 14 residues. V was pared by 4 bases and J by 8 bases, with 6 bases of the junction left unmatched. The germline CDR1 and CDR2 sequences are SGHAT and FQNNGV. DNA for the CDR3: TGTGCCAGCAGCTCAAAGGCGGGGGGGGATGAGCAGTTCTTC. Translated: CASSSKAGGDEQFF.

This clonotype has ten or more counts. The chain links TRBV6-5 to TRBJ1-6; no reliable D call. Germline V gives CDR1 MNHEY, CDR2 SVGAGI. Trimming cost V 2 bases and J 7 bases, with 21 bases left between them. The CDR3 loop spans 18 amino acids. The CDR3 loop is CASSYDTHRAVRNSPLHF. CDR3 sequence (DNA): TGTGCCAGCAGTTACGACACCCACCGGGCGGTTCGAAATTCACCCCTCCACTTT.

This clonotype was found many times. V is TRBV2 and J is TRBJ1-5; 8 bases align to TRBD1. The CDR3 spans 15 residues. Germline-derived CDR1 and CDR2 are SNHLY and FYNNEI. The junction had 7 bases not matched to a gene; V was cut back by 4 bases and J by 5 bases. The CDR3 loop is CASSARTGSHQPQHF. The CDR3 DNA follows: TGTGCCAGCAGTGCCCGGACAGGGAGCCATCAGCCCCAGCATTTT.